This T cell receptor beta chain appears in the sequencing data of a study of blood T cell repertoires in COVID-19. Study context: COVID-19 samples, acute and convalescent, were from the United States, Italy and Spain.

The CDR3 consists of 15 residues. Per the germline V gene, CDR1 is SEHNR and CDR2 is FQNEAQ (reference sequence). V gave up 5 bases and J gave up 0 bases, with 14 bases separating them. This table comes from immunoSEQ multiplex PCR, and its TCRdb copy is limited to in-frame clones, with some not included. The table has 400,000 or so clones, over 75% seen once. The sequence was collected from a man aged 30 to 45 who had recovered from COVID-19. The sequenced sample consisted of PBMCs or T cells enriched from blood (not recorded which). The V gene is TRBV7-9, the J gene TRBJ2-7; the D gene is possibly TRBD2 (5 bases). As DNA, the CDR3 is TGTGCCAGCAGCGGTGGGAGCGTCAGCTCCTACGAGCAGTACTTC. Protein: CASSGGSVSSYEQYF.